The T cell receptor (beta chain) described here comes from a study of blood T cell repertoires in COVID-19. Turning to the study itself: Donors in the United States, Italy and Spain gave samples during acute or convalescent COVID-19. The analysed material was cDNA or gDNA that came from T cells, B-cell-depleted T cells, or PBMCs.

In the source study's methods: Reference gene primer amplification gave nucleated cell count estimates. The protocol was immunoSEQ multiplex PCR, while the TCRdb copy is restricted to in-frame clones and leaves out a portion. V and J calls plus clone size are reproduced from that table; the DNA served to infer D and trimming. Of about 91,000 clones in the sample, roughly four fifths were seen once. Germline V gene sequence: CDR1 SGHKS, CDR2 YYEKEE (reference sequence). Losses at the gene ends were 4 bases for V and 8 bases for J; bases not matched to a gene: 7. This CDR3 has 13 amino acids. The sample comprised peripheral blood. The rearrangement links TRBV5-5 to TRBJ1-2, with 8 positions matching TRBD1. The receptor was derived from a man aged 50-59 years with active or convalescent COVID-19. CDR3 protein: CASSTQGAWGYTF. In nucleotides, the CDR3 is TGTGCCAGCAGCACTCAGGGGGCCTGGGGCTACACCTTC.